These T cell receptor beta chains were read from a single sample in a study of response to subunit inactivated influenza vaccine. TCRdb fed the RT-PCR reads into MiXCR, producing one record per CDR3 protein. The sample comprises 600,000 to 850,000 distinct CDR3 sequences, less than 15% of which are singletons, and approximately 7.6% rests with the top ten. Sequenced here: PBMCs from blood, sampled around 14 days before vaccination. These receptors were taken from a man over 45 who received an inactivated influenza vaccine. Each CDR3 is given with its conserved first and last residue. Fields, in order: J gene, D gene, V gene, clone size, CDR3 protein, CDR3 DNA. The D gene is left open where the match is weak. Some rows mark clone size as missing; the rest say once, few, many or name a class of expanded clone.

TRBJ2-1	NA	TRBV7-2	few	CASSLSGGHYNEQFF	TGTGCCAGCAGCTTAAGTGGGGGCCACTACAATGAGCAGTTCTTC
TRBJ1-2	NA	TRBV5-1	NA	CASSLGHLYGYTF	TGCGCCAGCAGCTTGGGACACCTCTATGGCTACACCTTC
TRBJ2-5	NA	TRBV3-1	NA	CASSHYTIETQYF	TGTGCCAGCAGCCATTACACAATAGAGACCCAGTACTTC
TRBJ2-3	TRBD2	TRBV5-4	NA	CASSFPSGNTDTQYF	TGTGCCAGCAGCTTCCCTAGCGGGAATACAGATACGCAGTATTTT
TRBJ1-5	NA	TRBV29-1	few	CSVIDGRNQPQHF	TGCAGCGTTATTGACGGACGGAATCAGCCCCAGCATTTT
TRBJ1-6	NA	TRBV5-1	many	CASSFLGSESPLHF	TGCGCCAGCAGCTTCTTGGGTTCGGAGTCACCCCTCCACTTT
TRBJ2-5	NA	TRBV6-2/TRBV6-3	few	CASRGGAQETQYF	TGTGCCAGCAGAGGGGGAGCCCAAGAGACCCAGTACTTC
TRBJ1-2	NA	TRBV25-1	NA	CASSPTAEGFGKNYGYTF	TGTGCCAGCAGTCCAACCGCAGAGGGTTTCGGAAAAAACTATGGCTACACCTTC
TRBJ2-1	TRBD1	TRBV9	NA	CASSVTGAYNEQFF	TGTGCCAGCAGCGTAACAGGGGCCTACAATGAGCAGTTCTTC
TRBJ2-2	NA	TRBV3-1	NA	CASSQVPRTGELFF	TGTGCCAGCAGCCAGGTTCCCAGGACCGGGGAGCTGTTTTTT
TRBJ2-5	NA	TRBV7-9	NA	CASSLSRGRGQTQYF	TGTGCCAGCAGCTTATCACGGGGGCGAGGGCAGACCCAGTACTTC
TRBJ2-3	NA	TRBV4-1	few	CASSQVDRDTDTQYF	TGCGCCAGCAGCCAAGTAGACAGAGACACAGATACGCAGTATTTT
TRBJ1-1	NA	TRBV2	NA	CASNGKGGTEAFF	TGTGCCAGCAACGGAAAGGGGGGCACTGAAGCTTTCTTT
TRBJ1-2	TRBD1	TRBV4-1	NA	CASKKQGANYGYTF	TGCGCCAGCAAAAAACAGGGGGCAAACTATGGCTACACCTTC
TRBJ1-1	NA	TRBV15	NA	CATSRDSVGEAFF	TGTGCCACCAGCAGAGATTCCGTGGGTGAAGCTTTCTTT
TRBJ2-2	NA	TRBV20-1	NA	CSALEGNTGELFF	TGCAGCGCACTTGAGGGAAACACCGGGGAGCTGTTTTTT
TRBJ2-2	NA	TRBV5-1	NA	CASSLRSSDTGELFF	TGCGCCAGCAGCTTGCGGAGCTCGGACACCGGGGAGCTGTTTTTT
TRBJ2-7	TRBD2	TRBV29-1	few	CSVGPSGSSEQYF	TGCAGCGTTGGTCCTAGCGGGAGTTCCGAGCAGTACTTC
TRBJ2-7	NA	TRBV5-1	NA	CASSLDGGEQYF	TGCGCCAGCAGCTTGGACGGGGGCGAGCAGTACTTC
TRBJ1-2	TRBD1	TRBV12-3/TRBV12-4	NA	CASRFNRGRGGYTF	TGTGCCAGCAGGTTCAACAGGGGGCGCGGTGGCTACACCTTC
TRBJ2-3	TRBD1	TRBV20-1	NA	CSAQRTGSTDTQYF	TGCAGTGCTCAAAGGACAGGCAGCACAGATACGCAGTATTTT
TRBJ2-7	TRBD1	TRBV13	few	CASSRMFDRGQPRKEQYF	TGTGCCAGCAGTAGGATGTTCGACAGGGGACAACCCCGGAAAGAGCAGTACTTC
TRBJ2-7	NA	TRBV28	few	CASNRPWGYEQYF	TGTGCCAGCAATCGGCCCTGGGGGTACGAGCAGTACTTC
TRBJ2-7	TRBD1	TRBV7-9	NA	CASSSPGTGGDYEQYF	TGTGCCAGCAGCTCCCCGGGGACAGGGGGGGACTACGAGCAGTACTTC
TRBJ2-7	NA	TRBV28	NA	CASNSRTRNEQYF	TGTGCCAGCAATTCCCGTACTAGGAACGAGCAGTACTTC
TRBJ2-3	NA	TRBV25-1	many	CASSEFRTADTQYF	TGTGCCAGCAGTGAATTTAGGACGGCAGATACGCAGTATTTT
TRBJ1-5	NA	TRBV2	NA	CASSADGGQPQHF	TGTGCCAGCAGTGCAGACGGAGGGCAGCCCCAGCATTTT
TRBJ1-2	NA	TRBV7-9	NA	CASSLGQQAWYGYTF	TGTGCCAGCAGCTTAGGACAGCAGGCTTGGTATGGCTACACCTTC
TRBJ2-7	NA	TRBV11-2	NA	CASSLDSTAIGEQYF	TGTGCCAGCAGCTTAGATTCGACAGCCATTGGAGAGCAGTACTTC
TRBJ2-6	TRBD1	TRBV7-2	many	CASSLAGQGYSGANVLTF	TGTGCCAGCAGCTTAGCCGGACAGGGTTACTCTGGGGCCAACGTCCTGACTTTC
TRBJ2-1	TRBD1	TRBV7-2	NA	CASRSGQGTYNEQFF	TGTGCCAGCAGATCTGGACAGGGGACCTACAATGAGCAGTTCTTC